The 32 T cell receptor beta chains below come from one sample, sequenced in a study of cytomegalovirus exposure and HLA in healthy donors. Profiled with immunoSEQ multiplex PCR; TCRdb holds only in-frame clones, not every one. Among 55,000 to 80,000 clones, approximately 96% were seen once, and the ten largest hold more than 1.2%. Sequencing used PBMCs. These receptors were obtained from a man younger than 30 in good health and CMV-seropositive.

V usage is TRBV27 and J usage is TRBJ2-2; D ambiguous. The V and J ends lost 6 bases and 2 bases respectively, with 19 bases between them. The germline CDR1 and CDR2 sequences are MNHEY and SMNVEV (reference sequence). CDR3 length: 17 amino acids. CDR3 in amino acids: CASSLTPIKLNTGELFF. The CDR3 nucleotides read TGTGCCAGCAGCTTAACCCCTATTAAGTTAAACACCGGGGAGCTGTTTTTT.

The V gene is TRBV5-1, the J gene TRBJ2-7, with 12 bases matching TRBD1. The CDR3 totals 14 residues. V gave up 6 bases and J gave up 5 bases; unmatched junction bases: 6. Per germline, CDR1 SGHRS and CDR2 YFSETQ. CDR3 nucleotides: TGCGCCAGCAACTGGGGACAGGGGGCAGACGAGCAGTACTTC. Its protein product is CASNWGQGADEQYF.

V and J are TRBV2 and TRBJ1-5; TRBD1 agrees at 7 bases. V shed 2 bases, J shed 0 bases, and the junction held 10 bases outside the gene matches. Germline values: CDR1 SNHLY, CDR2 FYNNEI. The CDR3 runs 18 residues. The CDR3 bases are TGTGCCAGCAGTGAATACAGGGGTAGGGGTTATAGCAATCAGCCCCAGCATTTT. Its translation is CASSEYRGRGYSNQPQHF.

The rearrangement joins TRBV28 to TRBJ1-5; D unresolved. The germline CDR1 and CDR2 sequences are MDHEN and SYDVKM. The CDR3 loop spans 15 amino acids. V shed 4 bases and J shed 0 bases, with 10 bases lying between them. For the CDR3, the DNA is TGTGCCAGCAGTTCCCCCGAGGGTAGCAATCAGCCCCAGCATTTT. This encodes CASSSPEGSNQPQHF.

The chain's CDR3 is CASSGLAGRTGELFF. CDR3 nucleotides: TGCGCCAGCAGCGGGCTAGCGGGGCGGACCGGGGAGCTGTTTTTT. The chain couples TRBV5-1 to TRBJ2-2, with TRBD2 identical over 9 bases. The CDR3 totals 15 residues. V lost 4 bases to trimming and J lost 5 bases; unmatched junction nucleotides: 6. Germline-derived CDR1 and CDR2 are SGHRS and YFSETQ. Filled out from reference TRBV5-1 and TRBJ2-2, the complete variable domain reads KAGVTQTPRYLIKTRGQQVTLSCSPISGHRSVSWYQQTPGQGLQFLFEYFSETQRNKGNFPGRFSGRQFSNSRSEMNVSTLELGDSALYLCASSGLAGRTGELFFGEGSRLTVL.

CDR3 in DNA: TGTGCCAGCAGCTTGGGCAGGTCGGGGACTGAAGCTTTCTTT. Its protein product is CASSLGRSGTEAFF. V and J are TRBV5-6 and TRBJ1-1; D is uncertain. This CDR3 has 14 amino acids. The germline V and J ends were trimmed by 0 bases and 5 bases, with 11 bases remaining between them. From germline, CDR1 is SGHDT and CDR2 YYEEEE.

The gene calls are TRBV5-5 and TRBJ2-7, with 12 nucleotides matching TRBD2. The CDR3 runs to 17 residues. V trimming: 4 bases; J trimming: 4 bases; junction bases outside the gene matches: 12. CDR1 and CDR2 (germline): SGHKS, YYEKEE (reference sequence). CDR3 DNA sequence: TGTGCCAGCAGCGATAATTACGGGACTAGCGGGTCTTACGAGCAGTACTTC. This sequence encodes CASSDNYGTSGSYEQYF.

This clone was seen once. The chain is built from TRBV29-1 and TRBJ2-5; D may be TRBD2 (7 bases). The CDR3 sequence is 13 residues long. With 1 base removed from V and 5 bases from J, the gap between germline ends came to 11 bases. The germline gives CDR1 SQVTM, CDR2 ANQGSEA. This CDR3 reads CSVEGGGGETQYF. The CDR3 nucleotides are TGCAGCGTTGAAGGGGGAGGGGGGGAGACCCAGTACTTC.

The V gene is TRBV6-5, the J gene TRBJ2-7; D may be TRBD1 (5 bases). Germline CDR1 reads MNHEY; CDR2 reads SVGAGI. V lost 6 bases and J lost 7, with 19 bases in between. This CDR3 contains 14 residues. The CDR3 bases are TGTGCCAGCAGAAAGGGGCTAGTGTCTAGGGAGCAGTACTTC. Its translation is CASRKGLVSREQYF.

This chain connects TRBV7-9 to TRBJ2-1, with D perhaps TRBD2 (6 bases). Germline lookup yields CDR1 SEHNR and CDR2 FQNEAQ (reference sequence). The V gene lost 5 bases and the J gene lost 0 bases, with 8 bases spanning the gap. The CDR3 totals 14 residues. CDR3 in DNA: TGTGCCAGCAGCCTGACTAGCTCCTACAATGAGCAGTTCTTC. It codes for CASSLTSSYNEQFF. The whole variable domain, filled in from reference TRBV7-9 and TRBJ2-1, reads DTGVSQNPRHKITKRGQNVTFRCDPISEHNRLYWYRQTLGQGPEFLTYFQNEAQLEKSRLLSDRFSAERPKGSFSTLEIQRTEQGDSAMYLCASSLTSSYNEQFFGPGTRLTVL.

This clone was observed a single time. The chain links TRBV2 to TRBJ1-4; tentative D call: TRBD1 (6 bases). This CDR3 has 15 amino acids. Trimming removed 6 bases from V and 0 bases from J, with 11 bases in between. In germline, CDR1 is SNHLY, CDR2 FYNNEI. CDR3 bases: TGTGCCAGCAGGAGGGACACCTCAACTAATGAAAAACTGTTTTTT. Translated, it gives CASRRDTSTNEKLFF. The entire variable domain, with the rest obtained from reference TRBV2 and TRBJ1-4, is as follows: EPEVTQTPSHQVTQMGQEVILRCVPISNHLYFYWYRQILGQKVEFLVSFYNNEISEKSEIFDDQFSVERPDGSNFTLKIRSTKLEDSAMYFCASRRDTSTNEKLFFGSGTQLSVL.

J is TRBJ2-7 and V is TRBV5-1; TRBD2 matches 13 bases. Trimming took 3 bases from V and 7 from J; bases not matched to a gene: 10. The CDR3 totals 16 residues. Germline V CDR1 and CDR2: SGHRS, YFSETQ. The CDR3 DNA follows: TGCGCCAGCAGCTCACAACTAGCGGGAGGGCCAGGTGAGCAGTACTTC. Protein product: CASSSQLAGGPGEQYF.

This chain links TRBV15 with TRBJ2-7; a possible D gene is TRBD1 (6 bases). The CDR3 sequence is 15 residues long. The germline gives CDR1 LNHNV, CDR2 YYDKDF (reference sequence). Deletions cut 0 bases from V and 6 bases from J, with 15 bases between. This chain's CDR3 is CATSRDLGARGEQYF. CDR3 coding DNA: TGTGCCACCAGCAGAGATCTGGGGGCGAGAGGCGAGCAGTACTTC.

The rearrangement links TRBV5-6 to TRBJ1-4, with 7 nucleotides matching TRBD1. With V trimmed by 0 bases and J by 8 bases, 7 bases remained unmatched. The CDR3 has 15 amino acids. The germline CDR1 and CDR2 sequences are SGHDT and YYEEEE. CDR3 nucleotide sequence: TGTGCCAGCAGCTTGGGTGCAGGGGGAGTGGAAAAACTGTTTTTT. It is translated as CASSLGAGGVEKLFF.

As concerns this clone: The DNA is left out, because the CDR3 cannot be placed on it with certainty; the CDR3 is given as TCRdb lists it. This chain joins TRBV27 and TRBJ2-7; the tabulated D call, TRBD1, remains unverified against the DNA. From germline, CDR1 is MNHEY and CDR2 SMNVEV (reference sequence). The CDR3 is 14 amino acids long, termini counted. CDR3 sequence: CASSSSQGFREQYF.

This clone appeared a few times. J is TRBJ2-7 and V is TRBV28, with 9 bases aligning to TRBD1. Unmatched junction bases numbered 8, after V lost 4 bases and J lost 4 bases. The CDR3 extends over 15 amino acids. The V gene's germline CDR1 is MDHEN and CDR2 SYDVKM. CDR3 DNA sequence: TGTGCCAGCAGTTCCCCGGGACAGGGTCCATACGAGCAGTACTTC. Its protein product is CASSSPGQGPYEQYF.

The chain employs TRBV7-6 and TRBJ2-1, with 12 bases lining up with TRBD2. There are 17 residues in the CDR3. Germline V gene sequence: CDR1 SGHVS, CDR2 FNYEAQ. V lost 4 bases and J lost 5; bases outside the gene matches: 9. CDR3 sequence: CASSSPGLAGPNNEQFF. Written as DNA, the CDR3 is TGTGCCAGCAGCTCACCAGGACTAGCGGGGCCCAACAATGAGCAGTTCTTC. The whole variable domain, remainder taken from reference TRBV7-6 and TRBJ2-1, is GAGVSQSPRYKVTKRGQDVALRCDPISGHVSLYWYRQALGQGPEFLTYFNYEAQQDKSGLPNDRFSAERPEGSISTLTIQRTEQRDSAMYRCASSSPGLAGPNNEQFFGPGTRLTVL.

The V gene is TRBV27, the J gene TRBJ2-1; TRBD1 might be the D (6 bases). Germline V gene data show CDR1 as MNHEY and CDR2 as SMNVEV (reference sequence). V was shortened by 3 bases and J by 0 bases, with 9 bases between the two germline ends. The CDR3 length is 15 residues. DNA for the CDR3: TGTGCCAGCAGTTTGGCGACAGGCTCCTACAATGAGCAGTTCTTC. Its translation is CASSLATGSYNEQFF.

This clone was counted once. The gene calls are TRBV25-1 and TRBJ2-7; D may be TRBD1 (6 bases). Per germline, CDR1 MGHDK and CDR2 SYGVNS. Trimming took off 2 bases at V and 4 bases at J, with 12 bases between the two ends. The CDR3 runs to 14 residues. The DNA for the CDR3 is TGTGCCAGCAGTGAAGGGACAAGGGGTTACGAGCAGTACTTC. This codes for CASSEGTRGYEQYF.

This chain links TRBV27 with TRBJ1-2; TRBD1 matches at 9 bases. Germline V gene sequence: CDR1 MNHEY, CDR2 SMNVEV (reference sequence). The CDR3 runs to 14 residues. Unmatched junction bases numbered 5, after V lost 5 bases and J lost 4 bases. The CDR3 sequence: CASSGQGTAYGYTF. The CDR3 DNA is TGTGCCAGCAGTGGACAGGGGACCGCCTATGGCTACACCTTC.

The chain carries TRBV4-1 and TRBJ2-1, with a tentative D call TRBD1 (5 bases). Between the trimmed V and J ends, which lost 0 bases and 5 bases, there was a span of 5 bases. The CDR3 length is 13 residues. Germline-derived CDR1 and CDR2 are MGHRA and YSYEKL. The CDR3 loop reads CASSQDRDNEQFF. The CDR3 DNA reads TGCGCCAGCAGCCAAGACAGGGACAATGAGCAGTTCTTC.

The rearrangement uses TRBV5-1 and TRBJ2-7, with 14 bases fitting TRBD2. Germline V gene sequence: CDR1 SGHRS, CDR2 YFSETQ. V dropped 4 bases and J dropped 5; count of bases not matched to a gene: 8. This CDR3 region has 16 residues. CDR3 residues: CASSRTSGGSVDEQYF. DNA for the CDR3: TGCGCCAGCAGCCGGACTAGCGGGGGGTCCGTCGACGAGCAGTACTTC.

The chain uses TRBV6-1 and TRBJ2-7, with D tentatively TRBD2 (6 bases). Germline-derived CDR1 and CDR2 are MNHNS and SASEGT. This CDR3 region has 15 residues. The V end lost 7 bases, the J end lost 2 bases, and 18 bases lay between the germline ends. For the CDR3, the DNA is TGTGCCAGCAAATCGCGTAAGGGAGGAACCTACGAGCAGTACTTC. Its translation: CASKSRKGGTYEQYF.

This chain connects TRBV7-3 to TRBJ2-3; 9 bases align to TRBD1. The CDR3 is 15 amino acids. Germline V gene sequence: CDR1 SGHTA, CDR2 FQGTGA. J was trimmed by 3 bases and V by 5 bases; bases with no gene match: 6. CDR3 region: CASSPDRGGTDTQYF. In DNA, the CDR3 is TGTGCCAGCAGCCCCGACAGGGGGGGGACAGATACGCAGTATTTT.

This chain connects TRBV6-5 to TRBJ2-5; possible D gene TRBD1, 5 bases. CDR3 length: 14 residues. Between the trimmed V and J ends, which lost 6 bases and 1 base, there was a span of 12 bases. The germline gives CDR1 MNHEY, CDR2 SVGAGI. Here the CDR3 DNA reads TGTGCCAGCAGATTCCGACAGTTCCAAGAGACCCAGTACTTC. Residues: CASRFRQFQETQYF.

The V call is TRBV5-6, the J call TRBJ2-7; 9 bases are a match to TRBD1. Germline CDR1 SGHDT, CDR2 YYEEEE. Trimming cost V 4 bases and J 1 base; bases outside gene matches: 9. This CDR3 contains 16 residues. Written as DNA, the CDR3 is TGTGCCAGCAGCCAGAATTGGGGGACAGGGTCCTACGAGCAGTACTTC. It translates to CASSQNWGTGSYEQYF.

The chain links TRBV2 to TRBJ2-7, with 7 bases aligning to TRBD1. V was pared by 5 bases and J by 2 bases, with 6 bases of the junction left unmatched. This CDR3 is built from 14 residues. Looked up from germline, CDR1 is SNHLY and CDR2 is FYNNEI. As DNA, the CDR3 is TGTGCCAGCAGTTCCGGGACAGCCACCTACGAGCAGTACTTC. Translating gives CASSSGTATYEQYF.

The chain couples TRBV5-5 to TRBJ2-7, with D possibly being TRBD1 (6 bases). The CDR3 extends over 12 amino acids. Germline CDR1 and CDR2: SGHKS and YYEKEE (reference sequence). Trimming shortened V by 4 bases and J by 4 bases, and 9 bases separated the two germline ends. The CDR3 bases are TGTGCCAGCAGCCCTCAGGGGTACGAGCAGTACTTC. Its protein is CASSPQGYEQYF. Supplemented by reference TRBV5-5 and TRBJ2-7, the full variable domain reads DAGVTQSPTHLIKTRGQQVTLRCSPISGHKSVSWYQQVLGQGPQFIFQYYEKEERGRGNFPDRFSARQFPNYSSELNVNALLLGDSALYLCASSPQGYEQYFGPGTRLTVT.

This chain uses TRBV7-9 with TRBJ2-2; weak D call: TRBD2 (6 bases). Germline assignment: CDR1 SEHNR and CDR2 FQNEAQ (reference sequence). Trimming stripped 2 bases from V and 1 base from J, with 8 bases between. CDR3 size: 15 residues. CDR3 loop: CASSLYGRNTGELFF. In nucleotides, the CDR3 is TGTGCCAGCAGCTTATACGGGAGGAACACCGGGGAGCTGTTTTTT.

The CDR3 protein is CASSQVQTAQETQYF. CDR3 bases: TGTGCCAGCAGCCAAGTCCAGACAGCCCAAGAGACCCAGTACTTC. The genes are TRBV4-2 and TRBJ2-5; a weak D match, TRBD1 (5 bases). The CDR3 is 15 residues long. Germline loops: CDR1 LGHNA, CDR2 YNFKEQ. V lost 1 base and J 1 base, leaving 10 bases between the germline ends.

The chain carries TRBV2 and TRBJ1-1, with D possibly matching TRBD1 (5 bases). Looked up from germline, CDR1 is SNHLY and CDR2 is FYNNEI. Between the trimmed V and J ends, which lost 4 bases and 4 bases, there was a span of 13 bases. The CDR3 has 14 residues. The CDR3 nucleotides are TGTGCCAGCAGTGTAGGAGGGGCGGGCACTGAAGCTTTCTTT. The encoded protein is CASSVGGAGTEAFF.

The chain combines TRBV27 with TRBJ2-7, with 8 bases that match TRBD1. Germline loops: CDR1 MNHEY, CDR2 SMNVEV (reference sequence). The trim removed 4 bases at V and 3 bases at J, leaving 5 bases unmatched. CDR3 length: 14 residues. CDR3 coding DNA: TGTGCCAGCAGTTCCTGGACAGGGAACTACGAGCAGTACTTC. It is translated as CASSSWTGNYEQYF.